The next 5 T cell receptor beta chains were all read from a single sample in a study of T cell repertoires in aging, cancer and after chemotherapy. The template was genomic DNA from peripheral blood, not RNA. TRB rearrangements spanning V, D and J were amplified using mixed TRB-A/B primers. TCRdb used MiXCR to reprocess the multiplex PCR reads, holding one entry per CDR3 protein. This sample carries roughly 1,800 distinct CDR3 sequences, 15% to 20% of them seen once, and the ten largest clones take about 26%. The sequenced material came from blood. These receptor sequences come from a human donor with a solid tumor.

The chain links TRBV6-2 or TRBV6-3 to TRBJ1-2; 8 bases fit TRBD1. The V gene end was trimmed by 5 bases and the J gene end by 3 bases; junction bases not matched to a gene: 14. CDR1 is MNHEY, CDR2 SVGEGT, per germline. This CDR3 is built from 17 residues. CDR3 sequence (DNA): TGTGCCAGCAGTCAAGGACAGGGCCACCGGTTTGACTATGGCTACACCTTC. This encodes CASSQGQGHRFDYGYTF.

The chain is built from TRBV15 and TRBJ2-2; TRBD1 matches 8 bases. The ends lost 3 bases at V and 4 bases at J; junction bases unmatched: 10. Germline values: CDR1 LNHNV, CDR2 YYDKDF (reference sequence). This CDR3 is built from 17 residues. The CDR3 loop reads CATSSVTGGMSTGELFF. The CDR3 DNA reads TGTGCCACCAGCAGTGTAACAGGGGGAATGAGCACCGGGGAGCTGTTTTTT.

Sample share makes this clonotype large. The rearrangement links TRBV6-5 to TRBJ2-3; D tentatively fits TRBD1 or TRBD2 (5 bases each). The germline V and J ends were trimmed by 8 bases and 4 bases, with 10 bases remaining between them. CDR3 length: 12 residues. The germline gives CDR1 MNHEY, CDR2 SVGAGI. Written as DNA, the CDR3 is TGTGCCAGCCGAGGGGATCCAGATACGCAGTATTTT. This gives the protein CASRGDPDTQYF.

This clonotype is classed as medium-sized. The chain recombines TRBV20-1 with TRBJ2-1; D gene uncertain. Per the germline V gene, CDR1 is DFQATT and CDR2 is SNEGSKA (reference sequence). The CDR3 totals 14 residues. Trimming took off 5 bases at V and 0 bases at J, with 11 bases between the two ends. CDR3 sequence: CSAFTASSYNEQFF. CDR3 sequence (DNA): TGCAGTGCTTTCACAGCGAGCTCCTACAATGAGCAGTTCTTC.

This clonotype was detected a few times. CDR3 coding DNA: TGCGCCAGCAGCCAAGATTCAGATCTGAACACTGAAGCTTTCTTT. It codes for CASSQDSDLNTEAFF. The rearrangement links TRBV4-1 to TRBJ1-1; D is undetermined. Trimming removed 0 bases at V and 0 bases at J, with 8 bases between. Germline CDR1 reads MGHRA; CDR2 reads YSYEKL. The CDR3 covers 15 residues.